These 18 T cell receptor beta chains came from one sample sequenced in a study of cytomegalovirus exposure and HLA in healthy donors. PCR employed 60 Vbeta and 13 Jbeta primers. Sequencing was performed with immunoSEQ multiplex PCR; in TCRdb, only in-frame clones are kept and a portion is missing. The top ten hold roughly 2.7% of the sample, which has roughly 110,000 clones, about 80% seen once. The sequencing sample was made of PBMCs. All receptors come from a man aged 30 to 39 in good health and CMV-seropositive.

This chain links TRBV7-9 with TRBJ1-3, with D hard to call. CDR3 length: 14 residues. Trimming stripped 6 bases from V and 0 bases from J, with 9 bases between. CDR1 and CDR2 (germline): SEHNR, FQNEAQ (reference sequence). CDR3 sequence: CASRAGPSGNTIYF. CDR3 in DNA: TGTGCCAGCAGGGCAGGCCCCTCTGGAAACACCATATATTTT.

This clone appeared a single time. In DNA form, the CDR3 reads TGTGCCAGCAGCGTAGGGAGCAGGGTTTTAGACACCATATATTTT. Amino acid sequence: CASSVGSRVLDTIYF. The chain combines TRBV9 with TRBJ1-3; TRBD1 might be the D (5 bases). Germline V gene data show CDR1 as SGDLS and CDR2 as YYNGEE. V was shortened by 0 bases and J by 8 bases, with 15 bases between the two germline ends. The CDR3 contains 15 residues.

The chain links TRBV6-4 to TRBJ2-4; no clear D gene. The V gene lost 4 bases and the J gene lost 9 bases, with 13 bases spanning the gap. This CDR3 is 13 amino acids long. The germline V gene has CDR1 MRHNA and CDR2 SNTAGT. In DNA, the CDR3 is TGTGCCAGCAGTGTTGCAGAAGATACCATTCAGTACTTC. It codes for CASSVAEDTIQYF.

The genes are TRBV6-6 and TRBJ1-5; TRBD1 is a possible D gene (6 bases). V lost 8 bases, J lost 2 bases, and 19 bases lay in between. Germline V gives CDR1 MNHNY, CDR2 SVGAGI (reference sequence). The CDR3 spans 16 residues. The CDR3 sequence is CASLAGGFRGNQPQHF. The CDR3 DNA sequence: TGTGCCAGCTTGGCGGGGGGCTTTAGGGGCAATCAGCCCCAGCATTTT.

The rearrangement links TRBV2 to TRBJ2-5; weak D call: TRBD1 (5 bases). CDR1 is SNHLY and CDR2 is FYNNEI in the germline V gene. V lost 5 bases, J lost 0 bases, and 25 bases lay in between. The CDR3 spans 19 residues. CDR3 DNA sequence: TGTGCCAGCAGTCCCCAGGGTCACCAAAGTTACACGTACCAAGAGACCCAGTACTTC. Its protein is CASSPQGHQSYTYQETQYF.

On this clone itself: A junction boundary mismatches the germline segment, possibly from a read error. This sequence joins TRBV6-4 and TRBJ2-4; no firm D call. This CDR3 has 10 amino acids. CDR1 and CDR2 from the germline V gene are MRHNA and SNTAGT. The CDR3 sequence: CASTRNSQYF. The CDR3 nucleotides are TGTGCCAGCACCAGAAACAGTCAGTACTTC.

The genes are TRBV6-1 and TRBJ2-5, with TRBD1 as a possible D gene (5 bases). The J call is in doubt because the DNA end fits TRBJ2-7 better. Germline lookup yields CDR1 MNHNS and CDR2 SASEGT. The CDR3 contains 12 residues. CDR3 in DNA: TGTGCCAGCAGCCGACAGAGCTACGAGCAGTACTTC. It specifies CASSRQSYEQYF.

The rearrangement links TRBV11-3 to TRBJ2-1, with TRBD1 identical over 12 bases. CDR3 length equals 17 residues. The J segment lost 8 bases and the V segment lost 6 bases, leaving 14 bases of the junction unmatched. Germline loops: CDR1 SGHNT, CDR2 YENEEA. The CDR3 DNA sequence: TGTGCCAGCAGTGGGACAGGGGGCTTACTAACCCTAGATGAGCAGTTCTTC. Translation: CASSGTGGLLTLDEQFF. Variable domain in full (rest from reference TRBV11-3 and TRBJ2-1): EAGVVQSPRYKIIEKKQPVAFWCNPISGHNTLYWYLQNLGQGPELLIRYENEEAVDDSQLPKDRFSAERLKGVDSTLKIQPAELGDSAVYLCASSGTGGLLTLDEQFFGPGTRLTVL.

The rearrangement links TRBV6-1 to TRBJ1-2; 7 bases match TRBD1. Germline assignment: CDR1 MNHNS and CDR2 SASEGT. The CDR3 sequence is 15 residues long. V shed 1 base, J shed 6 bases, and the junction held 8 bases outside the gene matches. In DNA form, the CDR3 reads TGTGCCAGCAGTGAAGGACAGGGAAGCTGGAATGGCTACACCTTC. Encoded protein: CASSEGQGSWNGYTF.

A few counts support this clone. This chain uses TRBV5-6 with TRBJ2-2; D perhaps matches TRBD2 (7 bases). The CDR3 loop spans 16 amino acids. The germline V gene has CDR1 SGHDT and CDR2 YYEEEE. V lost 1 base, J lost 7 bases, and 17 bases lay in between. The DNA for the CDR3 is TGTGCCAGCAGCTTGCGGCGGGGGCCTGGTAGCGGGGAGCTGTTTTTT. Translating gives CASSLRRGPGSGELFF. The full variable domain, rest sourced from reference TRBV5-6 and TRBJ2-2, is DAGVTQSPTHLIKTRGQQVTLRCSPKSGHDTVSWYQQALGQGPQFIFQYYEEEERQRGNFPDRFSGHQFPNYSSELNVNALLLGDSALYLCASSLRRGPGSGELFFGEGSRLTVL.

In its sample, this clone was seen a few times. This chain joins TRBV7-2 and TRBJ2-4; 9 bases line up with TRBD1. Germline lookup yields CDR1 SGHTA and CDR2 FQGNSA. CDR3 length: 15 residues. V lost 3 bases and J lost 7; bases outside the gene matches: 7. Here the CDR3 reads CASSFEQGAGNIQYF. In DNA form, the CDR3 reads TGTGCCAGCAGCTTTGAACAGGGGGCTGGTAACATTCAGTACTTC.

V usage is TRBV5-1 and J usage is TRBJ1-4; 7 nucleotides match TRBD1. The CDR3 totals 13 residues. With 4 bases clipped from V and 8 bases from J, the junction kept 5 bases outside the gene matches. Germline V CDR1 and CDR2: SGHRS, YFSETQ. The CDR3 nucleotides are TGCGCCAGCAGCGGGACAGTTGGAGAAAAACTGTTTTTT. Encoded protein: CASSGTVGEKLFF.

The chain links TRBV9 to TRBJ1-2; TRBD1 is a possible D gene (5 bases). From germline, CDR1 is SGDLS and CDR2 YYNGEE. The CDR3 spans 15 residues. Between the trimmed V and J ends, which lost 1 base and 6 bases, there was a span of 16 bases. CDR3 sequence: CASSVSGGWGDGYTF. In DNA, the CDR3 is TGTGCCAGCAGCGTATCAGGAGGGTGGGGCGATGGCTACACCTTC.

The chain is built from TRBV7-8 and TRBJ1-5, with 9 positions matching TRBD1. V lost 3 bases to trimming and J lost 2 bases; unmatched junction nucleotides: 8. The CDR3 spans 17 residues. Germline V gene data show CDR1 as SGHVS and CDR2 as FQNEAQ. The CDR3 DNA follows: TGTGCCAGCAGCTTGGGGACAGGGTCCACCGGCAATCAGCCCCAGCATTTT. Protein product: CASSLGTGSTGNQPQHF.

J is TRBJ1-4 and V is TRBV5-6; D remains ambiguous. The CDR3 totals 14 residues. Germline CDR1 SGHDT, CDR2 YYEEEE. The V gene lost 1 base and the J gene lost 10 bases, with 14 bases spanning the gap. The CDR3 region is CASSLIIEGRKLFF. Written as DNA, the CDR3 is TGTGCCAGCAGCTTGATTATTGAAGGGAGAAAACTGTTTTTT.

The V call is TRBV30, the J call TRBJ1-4, with 8 bases lining up with TRBD1. Per germline, CDR1 GTSNPN and CDR2 SVGIG (reference sequence). V gave up 2 bases and J gave up 5 bases; unmatched junction bases: 1. This CDR3 region has 13 residues. In DNA form, the CDR3 reads TGTGCCTGGAGTCGGACAGGGAATGAAAAACTGTTTTTT. Translation gives CAWSRTGNEKLFF.

V usage is TRBV4-1 and J usage is TRBJ1-1; possible D gene TRBD1, 5 bases. Per germline, CDR1 MGHRA and CDR2 YSYEKL. V was trimmed by 0 bases and J by 10 bases, leaving 9 bases between them. There are 12 residues in the CDR3. In DNA form, the CDR3 reads TGCGCCAGCAGCCAAGAGTGGGGGGGAGCTTTCTTT. As protein: CASSQEWGGAFF.

The chain uses TRBV7-6 and TRBJ1-6; possible D gene TRBD1, 6 bases. CDR1 and CDR2 from the germline V gene are SGHVS and FNYEAQ. V lost 1 base to trimming and J lost 5 bases, with 12 bases between them. The length of the CDR3 is 16 residues. CDR3 residues: CASSLEGTPDNSPLHF. The CDR3 DNA reads TGTGCCAGCAGCTTAGAAGGGACACCAGATAATTCACCCCTCCACTTT.